The 12 T cell receptor beta chains listed next were all sequenced from one sample in a study of T cell changes during pregnancy in multiple sclerosis. Repertoires were generated with immunoSEQ multiplex PCR, while TCRdb's copy carries only in-frame clones and drops some. The repertoire consists of roughly 57,000 clones, with 80% to 90% occurring once and the leading ten covering 2% to 3%. The sample consisted of peripheral blood, taken in the first trimester of pregnancy. The receptors shown here come from a female donor with multiple sclerosis, enrolled in a pregnancy study.

The chain employs TRBV6-5 and TRBJ2-5, with D unclear. Germline V CDR1 and CDR2: MNHEY, SVGAGI. With 6 bases removed from V and 3 bases from J, the gap between germline ends came to 14 bases. This CDR3 is built from 14 residues. The CDR3 DNA follows: TGTGCCAGCAGCCGAATACCCCAGGAAGAGACCCAGTACTTC. Translated, it gives CASSRIPQEETQYF.

The chain combines TRBV7-3 with TRBJ2-7, with D tentatively TRBD1 (5 bases). Trimming took 0 bases from V and 0 from J, leaving 15 bases between them. Germline V gene lookup returns CDR1 SGHTA and CDR2 FQGTGA. The CDR3 is 17 residues long. The CDR3 loop is CASSLTFGRDSSYEQYF. The DNA of the CDR3 is TGTGCCAGCAGCTTAACGTTTGGCAGGGATAGCTCCTACGAGCAGTACTTC.

This clone was found once. This chain links TRBV29-1 with TRBJ1-5; D is unresolved. Germline lookup yields CDR1 SQVTM and CDR2 ANQGSEA. The CDR3 contains 14 residues. The V end lost 3 bases, the J end lost 0 bases, and 9 bases lay between the germline ends. The CDR3 reads CSVDSGSSNQPQHF. CDR3 DNA: TGCAGCGTTGACTCCGGGAGTAGCAATCAGCCCCAGCATTTT.

In DNA, the CDR3 is TGTGCCAGCTCACCCCCCGGCCAGACAGGGTGGCGCGTCTATGGCTACACCTTC. Protein: CASSPPGQTGWRVYGYTF. This chain uses TRBV18 with TRBJ1-2, with 7 bases that match TRBD1. Trimming at V came to 3 bases and at J to 4 bases, leaving 17 bases not matched to a gene. Per the germline V gene, CDR1 is KGHSH and CDR2 is LQKENI. The CDR3 runs to 18 residues.

The chain uses TRBV30 and TRBJ1-1; a weak D match, TRBD1 (5 bases). Germline V gene data show CDR1 as GTSNPN and CDR2 as SVGIG (reference sequence). CDR3 length: 13 residues. Trimming shortened V by 3 bases and J by 3 bases, and 11 bases separated the two germline ends. The DNA of the CDR3 is TGTGCCTGGAGCCGGGCGGGGGACACTGAAGCTTTCTTT. Residues: CAWSRAGDTEAFF.

V and J are TRBV28 and TRBJ1-5, with D possibly matching TRBD1 (6 bases). This CDR3 region has 14 residues. V lost 6 bases and J lost 0, with 9 bases in between. Germline V lookup: CDR1 MDHEN, CDR2 SYDVKM. The CDR3 here is CASSRDISNQPQHF. In DNA form, the CDR3 reads TGTGCCAGCAGCAGGGACATTAGCAATCAGCCCCAGCATTTT.

The J gene is TRBJ2-1, the V gene TRBV5-1; 9 nucleotides line up with TRBD2. Unmatched junction bases numbered 1, after V lost 2 bases and J lost 4 bases. The V gene's germline CDR1 is SGHRS and CDR2 YFSETQ. The CDR3 extends over 14 amino acids. The CDR3 is CASSLSGRYNEQFF. The DNA of the CDR3 is TGCGCCAGCAGCTTAAGCGGGAGGTACAATGAGCAGTTCTTC. Using reference TRBV5-1 and TRBJ2-1 for the parts outside the CDR3, the full variable domain is KAGVTQTPRYLIKTRGQQVTLSCSPISGHRSVSWYQQTPGQGLQFLFEYFSETQRNKGNFPGRFSGRQFSNSRSEMNVSTLELGDSALYLCASSLSGRYNEQFFGPGTRLTVL.

The chain combines TRBV6-1 with TRBJ1-1, with D possibly being TRBD1 (6 bases). Deletions cut 6 bases from V and 2 bases from J, with 10 bases between. CDR1 and CDR2 from the germline V gene are MNHNS and SASEGT. The CDR3 covers 13 residues. The chain's CDR3 is CASRTQGNTEAFF. CDR3 sequence (DNA): TGTGCCAGCAGGACACAGGGAAACACTGAAGCTTTCTTT.

V is TRBV7-6 and J is TRBJ1-1; 9 bases line up with TRBD1. The germline V gene encodes CDR1 SGHVS and CDR2 FNYEAQ. The CDR3 length is 16 residues. V dropped 1 base and J dropped 4; count of bases not matched to a gene: 7. CDR3 bases: TGTGCCAGCAGCTTAGTAGGAACAGGGGGCCTCACTGAAGCTTTCTTT. It is translated as CASSLVGTGGLTEAFF.

The CDR3 bases are TGTGCCAGTAGTATCCGCCCAAGGCAGGGAATATCCATTCAGTACTTC. As protein: CASSIRPRQGISIQYF. This chain links TRBV19 with TRBJ2-4; TRBD1 is a possible D gene (5 bases). This CDR3 has 16 amino acids. V shed 3 bases and J shed 9 bases, with 21 bases lying between them. Germline V gene sequence: CDR1 LNHDA, CDR2 SQIVND (reference sequence).

The CDR3: CASSARRDRATDTQYF. The CDR3 coding sequence is TGTGCCAGCAGCGCCAGACGGGACAGGGCCACAGATACGCAGTATTTT. The rearrangement links TRBV9 to TRBJ2-3, with 9 bases that match TRBD1. Germline V gene sequence: CDR1 SGDLS, CDR2 YYNGEE. J was trimmed by 2 bases and V by 3 bases; bases with no gene match: 7. The CDR3 sequence is 16 residues long.

The rearrangement links TRBV18 to TRBJ1-1; D gene uncertain. V lost 4 bases to trimming and J lost 1 base, with 7 bases between them. Germline V gene lookup returns CDR1 KGHSH and CDR2 LQKENI. This CDR3 region has 13 residues. As DNA, the CDR3 is TGTGCCAGCTCACACGACTCGAACACTGAAGCTTTCTTT. Amino acids: CASSHDSNTEAFF.